The T cell receptor (beta chain) under discussion was sequenced for a study of shared clonotypes between healthy human individuals. This clone appeared a few times. The CDR3 length is 14 residues. The germline V gene has CDR1 SGHRS and CDR2 YFSETQ. With 5 bases removed from V and 5 bases from J, the gap between germline ends came to 17 bases. TCRdb's copy holds only in-frame clones and misses some; the assay was immunoSEQ multiplex PCR. This sample has some 1 million clones, with about 75% found just once. Sequenced: memory CD4+ T cells sorted from blood. Subset here: CD45RA-negative fraction. The clonotype was recovered from a man aged 18-30 years in good health. This chain joins TRBV5-1 and TRBJ2-7, with D perhaps TRBD2 (6 bases). DNA of the CDR3: TGCGCCAGCAGAGGGTTCGGAGGGATGGACGAGCAGTACTTC. Translated, it gives CASRGFGGMDEQYF.